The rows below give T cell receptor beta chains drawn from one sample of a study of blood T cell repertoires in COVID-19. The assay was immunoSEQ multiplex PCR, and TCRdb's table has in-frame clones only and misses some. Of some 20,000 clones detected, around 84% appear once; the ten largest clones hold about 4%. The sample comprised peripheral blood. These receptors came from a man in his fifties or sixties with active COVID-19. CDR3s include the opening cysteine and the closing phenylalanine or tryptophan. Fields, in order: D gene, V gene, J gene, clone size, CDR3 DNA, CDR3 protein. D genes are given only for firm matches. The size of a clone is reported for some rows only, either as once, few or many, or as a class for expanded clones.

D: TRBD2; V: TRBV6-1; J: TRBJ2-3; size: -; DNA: TGTGCCAGCAGTGAAGTTTCTTGGGGGGGACCAGATACGCAGTATTTT; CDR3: CASSEVSWGGPDTQYF
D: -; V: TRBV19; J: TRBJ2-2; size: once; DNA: TGTGCCAGTAGTATGCCCAGGGTAATCGCGAACACCGGGGAGCTGTTTTTT; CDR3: CASSMPRVIANTGELFF
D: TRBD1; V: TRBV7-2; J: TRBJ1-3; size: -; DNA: TGTGCCAGCAGCCTAAGGACAGGGGGCGTAAACACCATATATTTT; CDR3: CASSLRTGGVNTIYF
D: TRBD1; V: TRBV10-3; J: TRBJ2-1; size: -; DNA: TGTGCCATCAGTGTAGGGACAGGGCGAAATGAGCAGTTCTTC; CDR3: CAISVGTGRNEQFF
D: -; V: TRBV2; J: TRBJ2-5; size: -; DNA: TGTGCCAGCAGTGTGGCCGAGACCCAGTACTTC; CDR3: CASSVAETQYF
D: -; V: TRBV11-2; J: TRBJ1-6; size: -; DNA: TGTGCCAGCAGCATAGGTCGCGGCCTCGGTAATTCACCCCTCCACTTT; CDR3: CASSIGRGLGNSPLHF
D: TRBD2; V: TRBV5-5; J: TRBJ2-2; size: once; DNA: TGTGCCAGCAGCTCCGGGGGGGCCCACACCGGGGAGCTGTTTTTT; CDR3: CASSSGGAHTGELFF
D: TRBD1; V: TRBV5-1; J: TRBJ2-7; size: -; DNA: TGCGCCAGCAGCTTGGCCGGACAGGGCAACGAGCAGTACTTC; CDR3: CASSLAGQGNEQYF
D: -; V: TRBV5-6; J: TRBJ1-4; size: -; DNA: TGTGCCAGCAGCCCCCGAAGGGGATTTAATGAAAAACTGTTTTTT; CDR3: CASSPRRGFNEKLFF
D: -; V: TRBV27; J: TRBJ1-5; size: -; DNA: TGTGCCAGCAGTGGCCTCGGGGGCAATCAGCCCCAGCATTTT; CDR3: CASSGLGGNQPQHF
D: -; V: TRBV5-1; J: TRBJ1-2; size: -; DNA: TGCGCCAGCAGCCCGACCGGGCAGGGTGGAGGCTACACCTTC; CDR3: CASSPTGQGGGYTF
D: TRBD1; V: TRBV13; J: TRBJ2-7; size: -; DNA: TGTGCCAGCAGCTATACAGGGGATTCCTACGAGCAGTACTTC; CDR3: CASSYTGDSYEQYF
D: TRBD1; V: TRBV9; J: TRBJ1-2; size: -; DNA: TGTGCCAGCAGCGTGGGTAGACAGGGGGCGGGAGGCTACACCTTC; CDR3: CASSVGRQGAGGYTF
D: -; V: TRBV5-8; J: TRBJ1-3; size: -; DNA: TGTGCCAGCAGCTTCCGGGACTCTGGAAACACCATATATTTT; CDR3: CASSFRDSGNTIYF
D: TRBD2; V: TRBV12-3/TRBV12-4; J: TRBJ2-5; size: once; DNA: TGTGCCAGCAGCCAACTAGCGCAAGAGACCCAGTACTTC; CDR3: CASSQLAQETQYF
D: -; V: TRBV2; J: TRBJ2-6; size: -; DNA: TGTGCCAGCAGTGAAGCTCAGAGCGAAGGGGCCAACGTCCTGACTTTC; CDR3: CASSEAQSEGANVLTF
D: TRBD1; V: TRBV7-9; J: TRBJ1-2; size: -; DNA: TGTGCCAGCAGTCGTATCGTCCAGGGGGTACGCTACACCTTC; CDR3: CASSRIVQGVRYTF
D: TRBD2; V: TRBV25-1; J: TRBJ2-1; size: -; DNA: TGTGCCAGCAGTTCGTCCCGGTCTAGCGGGGGGACGCAGTTCTTC; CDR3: CASSSSRSSGGTQFF
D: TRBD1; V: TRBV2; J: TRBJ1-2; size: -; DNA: TGTGCCAGCTGTCTGGGGCAGGGGGTCGGAGGCTATGGCTACACCTTC; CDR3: CASCLGQGVGGYGYTF
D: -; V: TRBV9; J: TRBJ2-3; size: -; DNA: TGTGCCAGCAGCGTAGGTCAGTCGGCGCAGGAGCAGTATTTT; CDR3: CASSVGQSAQEQYF
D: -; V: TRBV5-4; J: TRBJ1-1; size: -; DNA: TGTGCCAGCAGCTTGGGGACTTGGAACACTGAAGCTTTCTTT; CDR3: CASSLGTWNTEAFF
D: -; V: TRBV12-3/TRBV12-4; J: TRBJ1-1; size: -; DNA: TGTGCCAGCAGTTTATGGGAGACTGAAGCTTTCTTT; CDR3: CASSLWETEAFF
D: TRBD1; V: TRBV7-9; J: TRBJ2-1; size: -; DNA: TGTGCCAGCAGCCCAGGGACAGGGACGGCCTACAATGAGCAGTTCTTC; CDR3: CASSPGTGTAYNEQFF
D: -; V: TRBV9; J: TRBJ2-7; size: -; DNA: TGTGCCAGCAGCGTAGGAGTGGGGAGCTACGAGCAGTACTTC; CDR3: CASSVGVGSYEQYF
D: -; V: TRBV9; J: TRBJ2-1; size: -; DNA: TGTGCCAGCAGCGAAAGCCTCAATGAGCAGTTCTTC; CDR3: CASSESLNEQFF
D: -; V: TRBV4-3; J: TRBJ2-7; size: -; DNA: TGCGCCAGCAGCCAATCGGGGTGGGGCTACGAGCAGTACTTC; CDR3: CASSQSGWGYEQYF
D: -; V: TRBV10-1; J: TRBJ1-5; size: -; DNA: TGCGCCAGCAGTGAGTCGGGCGTTCAGCCCCAGCATTTT; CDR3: CASSESGVQPQHF
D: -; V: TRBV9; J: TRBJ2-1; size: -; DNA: TGTGCCAGCAGCGCGTCGGGAGTCGGGAATGAGCAGTTCTTC; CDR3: CASSASGVGNEQFF
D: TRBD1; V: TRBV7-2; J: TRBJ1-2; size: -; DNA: TGTGCCAGCAGCTTAGAAGGGGGCAGGGCCCCTGCGGGCTACACCTTC; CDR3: CASSLEGGRAPAGYTF
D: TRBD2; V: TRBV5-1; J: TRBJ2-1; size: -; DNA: TGCGCCAGCAGCTTGGCTAGCGGGGGGTGGGATGAGCAGTTCTTC; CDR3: CASSLASGGWDEQFF
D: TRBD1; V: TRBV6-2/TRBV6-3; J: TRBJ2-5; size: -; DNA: TGTGCCAGCAGTTACGAAGGCCCAGGGGGTCGGGAGACCCAGTACTTC; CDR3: CASSYEGPGGRETQYF
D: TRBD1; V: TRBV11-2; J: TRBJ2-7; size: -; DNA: TGTGCCAGCAGCTTAGGGCCCGGACAGGGGAACTCCTACGAGCAGTACTTC; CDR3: CASSLGPGQGNSYEQYF
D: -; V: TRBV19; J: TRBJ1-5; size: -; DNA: TGTGCCAGTAGTTGGCAGGGCAATCAGCCCCAGCATTTT; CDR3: CASSWQGNQPQHF
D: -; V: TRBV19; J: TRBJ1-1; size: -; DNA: TGTGCCAGTAGTAACTTATCGGGGTGGCACACTGAAGCTTTCTTT; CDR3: CASSNLSGWHTEAFF
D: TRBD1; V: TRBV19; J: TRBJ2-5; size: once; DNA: TGTGCCAGTAGTATCGGCAGGGGGCGTTTGGGGACCCAGTACTTC; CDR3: CASSIGRGRLGTQYF
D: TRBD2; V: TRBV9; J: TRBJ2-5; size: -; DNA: TGTGCCAGCAGCGGATTAGGGACTAGGGGAGAGACCCAGTACTTC; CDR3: CASSGLGTRGETQYF
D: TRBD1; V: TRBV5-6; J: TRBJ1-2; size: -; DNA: TGTGCCAGCAGCTCAACAGGGGACGGATATGGCTACACCTTC; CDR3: CASSSTGDGYGYTF
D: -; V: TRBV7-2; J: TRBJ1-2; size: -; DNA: TGTGCCAGCAGCTTTTCTCCGGGGAACTATGGCTACACCTTC; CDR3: CASSFSPGNYGYTF
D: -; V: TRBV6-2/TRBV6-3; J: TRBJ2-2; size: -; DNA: TGTGCCAGCAGCCAAAGGCAGGGTAAGATAGTGCCGCACACCGGGGAGCTGTTTTTT; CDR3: CASSQRQGKIVPHTGELFF
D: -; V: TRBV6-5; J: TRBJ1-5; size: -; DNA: TGTGCCAGCAGTAGGGCAGGGTCACAGCCCCAGCATTTT; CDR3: CASSRAGSQPQHF
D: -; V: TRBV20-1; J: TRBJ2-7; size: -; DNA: TGCAGTGCAGCCGGGACCTACGAGCAGTACTTC; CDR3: CSAAGTYEQYF
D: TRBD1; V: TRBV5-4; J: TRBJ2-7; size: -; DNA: TGTGCCAGCAGCATCGGGACAGGGGGCCCCTACGAGCAGTACTTC; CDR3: CASSIGTGGPYEQYF
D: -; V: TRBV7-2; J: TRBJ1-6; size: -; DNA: TGTGCCAGCAGCTCCGGTGCAAGTAGTGGTTCACCCCTCCACTTT; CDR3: CASSSGASSGSPLHF
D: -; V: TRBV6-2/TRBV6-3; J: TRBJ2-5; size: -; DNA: TGTGCCAGCAGTTTAAACAGGGCCCAAGAGACCCAGTACTTC; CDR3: CASSLNRAQETQYF
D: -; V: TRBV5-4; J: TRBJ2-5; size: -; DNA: TGTGCCAGCAGCTCCGGGGGTAACCAAGAGACCCAGTACTTC; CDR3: CASSSGGNQETQYF
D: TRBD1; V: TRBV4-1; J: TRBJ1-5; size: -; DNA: TGCGCCAGCAGCCAACCGGACAGGGGGAATCAGCCCCAGCATTTT; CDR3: CASSQPDRGNQPQHF
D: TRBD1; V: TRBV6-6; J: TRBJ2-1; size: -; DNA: TGTGCCAGCAGTTACTCTAACAGGGGAGATGAGCAGTTCTTC; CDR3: CASSYSNRGDEQFF
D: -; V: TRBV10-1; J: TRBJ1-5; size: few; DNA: TGCGCCAGCACCCCGAGTTTGGATCAGCCCCAGCATTTT; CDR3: CASTPSLDQPQHF
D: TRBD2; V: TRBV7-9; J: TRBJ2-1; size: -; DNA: TGTGCCAGCAGCCCAGAGCGGCTAGCGGCATACAATGAGCAGTTCTTC; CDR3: CASSPERLAAYNEQFF
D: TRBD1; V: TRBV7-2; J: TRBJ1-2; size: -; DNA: TGTGCCAGCAGCTTAGTCACAGGGGGCGGGTATGGCTACACCTTC; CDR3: CASSLVTGGGYGYTF
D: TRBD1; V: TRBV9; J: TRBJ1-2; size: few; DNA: TGTGCCAGCAGCGAGACAGGGGGCGCTGGCTATGGCTACACCTTC; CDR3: CASSETGGAGYGYTF
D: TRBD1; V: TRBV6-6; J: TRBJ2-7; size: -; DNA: TGTGCCAGCAGTCCTTGGACAGGGGGCTCCTACGAGCAGTACTTC; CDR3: CASSPWTGGSYEQYF
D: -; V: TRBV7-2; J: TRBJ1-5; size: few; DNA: TGTGCCAGCAGCTTAGAAGAGGAATACAGGAGAAATCAGCCCCAGCATTTT; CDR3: CASSLEEEYRRNQPQHF
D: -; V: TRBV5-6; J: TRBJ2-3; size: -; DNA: TGTGCCAGCAGCTTGGTTGAACTCCCGAGAGATACGCAGTATTTT; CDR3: CASSLVELPRDTQYF
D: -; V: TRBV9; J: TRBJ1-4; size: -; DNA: TGTGCCAGCAGCCCGAGGGGAGGGGTTGAAAAACTGTTTTTT; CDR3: CASSPRGGVEKLFF
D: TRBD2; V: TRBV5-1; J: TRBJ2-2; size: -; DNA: TGCGCCAGCAGCTGGACTAGATCGTCCGGGGAGCTGTTTTTT; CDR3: CASSWTRSSGELFF
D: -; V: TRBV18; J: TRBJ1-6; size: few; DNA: TGTGCCAGCTCCCAGGCGACTAATAATTCACCCCTCCACTTT; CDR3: CASSQATNNSPLHF
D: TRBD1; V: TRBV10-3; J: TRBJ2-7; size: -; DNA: TGTGCCATCAGTGCGGACAGGGTTTTGGGTGAGCAGTACTTC; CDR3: CAISADRVLGEQYF
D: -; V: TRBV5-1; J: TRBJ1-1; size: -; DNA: TGCGCCAGCAGCTTGGGGTTTGGGCCGAACACTGAAGCTTTCTTT; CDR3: CASSLGFGPNTEAFF